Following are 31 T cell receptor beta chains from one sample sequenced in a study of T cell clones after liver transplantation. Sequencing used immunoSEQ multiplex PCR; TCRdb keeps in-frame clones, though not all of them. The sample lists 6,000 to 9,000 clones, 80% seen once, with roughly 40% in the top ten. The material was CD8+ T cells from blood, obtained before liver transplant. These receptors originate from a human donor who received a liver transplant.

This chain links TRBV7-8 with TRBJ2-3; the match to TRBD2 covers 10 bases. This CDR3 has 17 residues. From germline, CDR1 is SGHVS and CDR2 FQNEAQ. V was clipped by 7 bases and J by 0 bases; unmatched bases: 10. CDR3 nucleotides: TGTGCCAGCATCGAGAACCTAGCGGGAGCTAGCACAGATACGCAGTATTTT. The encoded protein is CASIENLAGASTDTQYF.

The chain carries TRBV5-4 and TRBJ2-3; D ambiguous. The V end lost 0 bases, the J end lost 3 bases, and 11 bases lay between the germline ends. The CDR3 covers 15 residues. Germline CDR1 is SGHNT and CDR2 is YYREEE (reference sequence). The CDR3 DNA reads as TGTGCCAGCAGCTTGGAGTTAGTACGAACAGATACGCAGTATTTT. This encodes CASSLELVRTDTQYF. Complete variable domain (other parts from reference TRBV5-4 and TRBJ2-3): ETGVTQSPTHLIKTRGQQVTLRCSSQSGHNTVSWYQQALGQGPQFIFQYYREEENGRGNFPPRFSGLQFPNYSSELNVNALELDDSALYLCASSLELVRTDTQYFGPGTRLTVL.

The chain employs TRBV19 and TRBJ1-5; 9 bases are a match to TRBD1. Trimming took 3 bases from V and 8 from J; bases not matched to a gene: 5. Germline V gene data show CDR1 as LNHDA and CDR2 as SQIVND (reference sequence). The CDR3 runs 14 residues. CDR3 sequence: CASSMGTGIKPQHF. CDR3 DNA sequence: TGTGCCAGTAGTATGGGGACAGGGATTAAGCCCCAGCATTTT.

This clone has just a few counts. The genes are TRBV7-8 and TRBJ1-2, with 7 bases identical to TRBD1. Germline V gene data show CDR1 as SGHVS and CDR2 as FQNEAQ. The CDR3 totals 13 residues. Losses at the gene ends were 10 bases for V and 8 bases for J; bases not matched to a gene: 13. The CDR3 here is CAIQGQRERGYTF. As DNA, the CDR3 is TGTGCCATCCAGGGACAGAGGGAACGGGGCTACACCTTC. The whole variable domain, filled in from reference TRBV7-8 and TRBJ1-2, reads GAGVSQSPRYKVAKRGQDVALRCDPISGHVSLFWYQQALGQGPEFLTYFQNEAQLDKSGLPSDRFFAERPEGSVSTLKIQRTQQEDSAVYLCAIQGQRERGYTFGSGTRLTVV.

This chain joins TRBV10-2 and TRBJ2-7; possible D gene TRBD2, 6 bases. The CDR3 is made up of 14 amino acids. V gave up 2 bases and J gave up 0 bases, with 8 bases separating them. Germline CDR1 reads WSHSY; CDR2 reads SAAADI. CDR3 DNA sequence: TGCGCCAGCAGTGAGGACGGGAGCTCCTACGAGCAGTACTTC. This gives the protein CASSEDGSSYEQYF.

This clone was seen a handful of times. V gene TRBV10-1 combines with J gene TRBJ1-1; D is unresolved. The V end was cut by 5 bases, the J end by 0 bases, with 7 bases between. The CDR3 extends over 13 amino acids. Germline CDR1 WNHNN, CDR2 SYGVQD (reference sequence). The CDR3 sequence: CASSNFMNTEAFF. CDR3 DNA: TGCGCCAGCAGTAATTTTATGAACACTGAAGCTTTCTTT.

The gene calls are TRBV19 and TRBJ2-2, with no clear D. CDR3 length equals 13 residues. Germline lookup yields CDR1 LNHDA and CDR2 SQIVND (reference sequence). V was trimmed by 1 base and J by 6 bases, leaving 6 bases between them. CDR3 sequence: CASSIVRAGELFF. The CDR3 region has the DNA TGTGCCAGTAGTATAGTTCGGGCCGGGGAGCTGTTTTTT.

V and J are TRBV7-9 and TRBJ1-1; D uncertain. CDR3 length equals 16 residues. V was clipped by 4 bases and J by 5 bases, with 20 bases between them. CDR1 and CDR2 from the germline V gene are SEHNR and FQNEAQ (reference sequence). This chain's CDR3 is CASSYPMGGPETEAFF. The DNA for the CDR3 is TGTGCCAGCAGCTACCCTATGGGAGGACCCGAGACTGAAGCTTTCTTT.

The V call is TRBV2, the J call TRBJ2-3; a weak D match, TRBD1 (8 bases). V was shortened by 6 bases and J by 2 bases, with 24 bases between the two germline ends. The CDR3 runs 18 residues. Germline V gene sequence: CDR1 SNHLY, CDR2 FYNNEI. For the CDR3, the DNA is TGTGCCAGCAGGGGGGGGATTACAGTACAGGGGGTCACAGATACGCAGTATTTT. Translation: CASRGGITVQGVTDTQYF. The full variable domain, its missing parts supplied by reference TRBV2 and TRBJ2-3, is EPEVTQTPSHQVTQMGQEVILRCVPISNHLYFYWYRQILGQKVEFLVSFYNNEISEKSEIFDDQFSVERPDGSNFTLKIRSTKLEDSAMYFCASRGGITVQGVTDTQYFGPGTRLTVL.

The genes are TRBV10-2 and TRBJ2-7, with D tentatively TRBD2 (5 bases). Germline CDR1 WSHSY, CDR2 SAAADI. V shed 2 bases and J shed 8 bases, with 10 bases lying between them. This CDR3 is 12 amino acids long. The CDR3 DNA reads TGCGCCAGCAGTGAGGGAGGAGGTAAGCAGTACTTC. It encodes CASSEGGGKQYF.

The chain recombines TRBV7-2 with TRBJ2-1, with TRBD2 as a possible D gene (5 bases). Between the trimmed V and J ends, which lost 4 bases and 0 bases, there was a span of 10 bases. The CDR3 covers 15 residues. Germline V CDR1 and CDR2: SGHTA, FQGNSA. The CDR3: CASSSIASSYNEQFF. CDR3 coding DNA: TGTGCCAGCAGCTCCATAGCGAGCTCCTACAATGAGCAGTTCTTC.

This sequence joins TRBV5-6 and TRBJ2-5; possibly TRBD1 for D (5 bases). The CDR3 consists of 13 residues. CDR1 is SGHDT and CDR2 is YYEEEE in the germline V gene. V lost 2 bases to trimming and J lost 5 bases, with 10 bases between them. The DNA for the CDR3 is TGTGCCAGCAGCTTTCCAGGGTTGGAGACCCAGTACTTC. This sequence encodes CASSFPGLETQYF.

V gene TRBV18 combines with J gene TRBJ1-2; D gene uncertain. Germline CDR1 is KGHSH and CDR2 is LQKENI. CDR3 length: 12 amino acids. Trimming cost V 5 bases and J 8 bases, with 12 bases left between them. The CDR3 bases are TGTGCCAGCTCAGCCATGGAGGGAGGCTACACCTTC. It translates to CASSAMEGGYTF.

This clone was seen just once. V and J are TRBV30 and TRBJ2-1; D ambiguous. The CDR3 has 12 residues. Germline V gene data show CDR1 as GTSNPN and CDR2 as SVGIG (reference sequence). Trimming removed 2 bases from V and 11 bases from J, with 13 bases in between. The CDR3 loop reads CAWSPSIIQQFF. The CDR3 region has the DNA TGTGCCTGGAGTCCTAGTATCATTCAGCAGTTCTTC.

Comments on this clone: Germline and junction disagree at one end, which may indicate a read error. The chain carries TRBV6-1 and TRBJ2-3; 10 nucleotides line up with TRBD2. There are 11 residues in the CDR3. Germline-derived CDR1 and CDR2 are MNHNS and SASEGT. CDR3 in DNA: TGTGCCAGCAGTGAATCGGGACTAGCGCTTTTT. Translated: CASSESGLALF.

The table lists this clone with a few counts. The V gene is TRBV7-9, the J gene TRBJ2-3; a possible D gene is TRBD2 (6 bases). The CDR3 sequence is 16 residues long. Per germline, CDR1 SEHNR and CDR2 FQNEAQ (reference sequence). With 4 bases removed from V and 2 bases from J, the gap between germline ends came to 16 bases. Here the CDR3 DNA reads TGTGCCAGCAGCTCCCTACTAGCTGGGGACACAGATACGCAGTATTTT. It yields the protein CASSSLLAGDTDTQYF.

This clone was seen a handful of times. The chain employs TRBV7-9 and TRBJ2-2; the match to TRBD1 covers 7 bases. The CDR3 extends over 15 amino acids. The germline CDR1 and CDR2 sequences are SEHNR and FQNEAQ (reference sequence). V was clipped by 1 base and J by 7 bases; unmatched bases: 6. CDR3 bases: TGTGCCAGCAGCTTAGTGGACAGGAATTACGGGGAGCTGTTTTTT. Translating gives CASSLVDRNYGELFF.

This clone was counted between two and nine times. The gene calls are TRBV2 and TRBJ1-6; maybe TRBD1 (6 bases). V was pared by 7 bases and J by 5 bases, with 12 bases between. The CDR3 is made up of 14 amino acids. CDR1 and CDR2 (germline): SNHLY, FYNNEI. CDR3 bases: TGTGCCAGCATTACAGGGTTCAATAATTCACCCCTCCACTTT. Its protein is CASITGFNNSPLHF. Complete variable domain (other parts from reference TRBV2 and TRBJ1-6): EPEVTQTPSHQVTQMGQEVILRCVPISNHLYFYWYRQILGQKVEFLVSFYNNEISEKSEIFDDQFSVERPDGSNFTLKIRSTKLEDSAMYFCASITGFNNSPLHFGNGTRLTVT.

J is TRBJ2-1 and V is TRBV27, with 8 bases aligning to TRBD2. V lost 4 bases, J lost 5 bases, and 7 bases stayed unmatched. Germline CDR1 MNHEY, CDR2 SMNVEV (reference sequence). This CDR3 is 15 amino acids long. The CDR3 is CASSSIPAGDNEQFF. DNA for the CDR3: TGTGCCAGCAGTTCCATCCCAGCGGGGGACAATGAGCAGTTCTTC.

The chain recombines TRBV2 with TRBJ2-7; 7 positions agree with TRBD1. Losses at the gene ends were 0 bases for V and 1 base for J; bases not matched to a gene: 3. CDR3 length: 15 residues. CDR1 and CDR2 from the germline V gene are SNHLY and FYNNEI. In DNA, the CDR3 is TGTGCCAGCAGTGAAGCGGGCAGGGGGTCCTACGAGCAGTACTTC. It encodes CASSEAGRGSYEQYF.

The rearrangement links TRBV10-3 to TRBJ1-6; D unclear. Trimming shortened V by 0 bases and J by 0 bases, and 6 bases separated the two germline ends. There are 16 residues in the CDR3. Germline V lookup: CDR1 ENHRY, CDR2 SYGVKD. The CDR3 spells CAISESPSSYNSPLHF. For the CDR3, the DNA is TGTGCCATCAGTGAGTCGCCCAGCTCCTATAATTCACCCCTCCACTTT.

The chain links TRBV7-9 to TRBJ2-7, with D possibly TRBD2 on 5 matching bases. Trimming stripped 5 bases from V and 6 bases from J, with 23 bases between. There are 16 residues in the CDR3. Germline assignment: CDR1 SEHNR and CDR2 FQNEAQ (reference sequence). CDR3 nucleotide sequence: TGTGCCAGCAGCGGTGCCATTCTCGGGGTTTTGAGCGAGCAGTACTTC. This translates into CASSGAILGVLSEQYF.

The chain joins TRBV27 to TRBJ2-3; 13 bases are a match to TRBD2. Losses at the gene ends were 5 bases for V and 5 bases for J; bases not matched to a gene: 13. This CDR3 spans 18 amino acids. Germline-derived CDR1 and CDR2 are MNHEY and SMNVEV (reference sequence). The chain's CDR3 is CASSPLLAGGHSVDTQYF. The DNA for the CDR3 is TGTGCCAGCAGTCCCTTACTAGCGGGGGGGCATAGTGTAGATACGCAGTATTTT.

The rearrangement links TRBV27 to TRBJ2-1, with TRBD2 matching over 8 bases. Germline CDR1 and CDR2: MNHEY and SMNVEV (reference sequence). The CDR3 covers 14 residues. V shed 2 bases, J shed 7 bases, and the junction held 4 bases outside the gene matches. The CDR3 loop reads CASSLRGGGNEQFF. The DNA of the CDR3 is TGTGCCAGCAGTTTACGGGGGGGCGGGAATGAGCAGTTCTTC.

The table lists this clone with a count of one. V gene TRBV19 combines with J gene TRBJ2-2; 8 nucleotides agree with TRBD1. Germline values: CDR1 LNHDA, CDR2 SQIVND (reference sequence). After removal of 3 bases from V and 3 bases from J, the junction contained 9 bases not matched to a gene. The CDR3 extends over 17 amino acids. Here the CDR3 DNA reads TGTGCCAGTAGTATCAGACAGGGGCGCTTCGACACCGGGGAGCTGTTTTTT. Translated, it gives CASSIRQGRFDTGELFF.

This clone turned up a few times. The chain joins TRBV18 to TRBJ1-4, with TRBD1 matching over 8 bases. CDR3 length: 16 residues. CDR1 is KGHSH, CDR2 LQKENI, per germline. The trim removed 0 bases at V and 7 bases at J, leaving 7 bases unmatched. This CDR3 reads CASSPPKDREGEKLFF. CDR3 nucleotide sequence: TGTGCCAGCTCACCACCAAAGGACAGGGAAGGTGAAAAACTGTTTTTT.

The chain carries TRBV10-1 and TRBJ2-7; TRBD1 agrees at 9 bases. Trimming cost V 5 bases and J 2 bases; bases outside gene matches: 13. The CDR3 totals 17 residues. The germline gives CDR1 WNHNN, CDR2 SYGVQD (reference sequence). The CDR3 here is CASSPIPDRGDPYEQYF. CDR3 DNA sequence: TGCGCCAGCAGTCCCATTCCGGACAGGGGAGACCCCTACGAGCAGTACTTC.

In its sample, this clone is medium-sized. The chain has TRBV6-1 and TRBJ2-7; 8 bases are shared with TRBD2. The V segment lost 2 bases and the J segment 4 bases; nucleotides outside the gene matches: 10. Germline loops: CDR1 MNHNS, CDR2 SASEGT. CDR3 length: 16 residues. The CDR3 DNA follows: TGTGCCAGCAGTGAATGGTTCGGGACTAGATGGTACGAGCAGTACTTC. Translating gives CASSEWFGTRWYEQYF.

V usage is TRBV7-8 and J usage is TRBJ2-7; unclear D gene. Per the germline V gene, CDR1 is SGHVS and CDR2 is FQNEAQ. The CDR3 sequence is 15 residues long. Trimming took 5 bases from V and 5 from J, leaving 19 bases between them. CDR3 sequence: CASSPNSSPSHEQYF. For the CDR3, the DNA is TGTGCCAGCAGCCCCAACAGTTCCCCTTCGCACGAGCAGTACTTC.

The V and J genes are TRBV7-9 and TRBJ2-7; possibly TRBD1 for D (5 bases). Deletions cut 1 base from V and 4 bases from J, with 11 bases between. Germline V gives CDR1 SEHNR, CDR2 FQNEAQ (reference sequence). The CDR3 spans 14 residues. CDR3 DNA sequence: TGTGCCAGCAGCTTAGGGGCCAGGGATTACGAGCAGTACTTC. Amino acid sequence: CASSLGARDYEQYF.

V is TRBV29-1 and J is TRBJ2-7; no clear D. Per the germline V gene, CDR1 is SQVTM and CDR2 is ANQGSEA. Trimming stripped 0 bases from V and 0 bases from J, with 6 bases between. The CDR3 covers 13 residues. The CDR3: CSVEDLGSYEQYF. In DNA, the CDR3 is TGCAGCGTTGAAGATCTAGGCTCCTACGAGCAGTACTTC.